This T cell receptor beta chain appears in the sequencing data of a study of human T cells and chemical hapten exposure. In its sample, this clonotype was seen a few times. Time point given: pre-sensitization, week 0. Treatment meaning: therapeutic diphenylcyclopropenone sensitization with weekly scalp DPC. One entry per CDR3 protein, called by TCRdb with MiXCR from the RACE reads. The data contain more than 300,000 distinct CDR3 sequences, about 5% of them singletons. The material was whole blood, obtained in connection with sensitization to the hapten diphenylcyclopropenone (DPC). The TCR was taken from a woman aged 18-35 years with alopecia areata. Some clones in this sample may be carry-over from other donors' samples.

Here the CDR3 DNA reads TGTGCCAGCTCACCACGAACAAGCGTCCAAGAGACCCAGTACTTC. Its translation is CASSPRTSVQETQYF. The chain links TRBV18 to TRBJ2-5, with D unclear. Germline values: CDR1 KGHSH, CDR2 LQKENI. This CDR3 comprises 15 residues. V lost 1 base and J lost 1, with 10 bases in between.